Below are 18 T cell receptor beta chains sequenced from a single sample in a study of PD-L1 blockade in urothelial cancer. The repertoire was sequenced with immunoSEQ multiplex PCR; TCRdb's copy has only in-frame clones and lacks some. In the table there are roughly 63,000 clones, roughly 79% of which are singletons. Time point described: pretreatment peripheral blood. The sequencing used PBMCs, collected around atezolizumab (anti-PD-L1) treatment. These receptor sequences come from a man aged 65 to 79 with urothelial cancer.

The CDR3 is CASSYSSRGGPDTQYF. In nucleotides, the CDR3 is TGTGCCAGCAGTTACTCTTCGCGGGGGGGCCCGGATACGCAGTATTTT. The chain couples TRBV6-5 to TRBJ2-3; 9 nucleotides line up with TRBD2. In germline, CDR1 is MNHEY, CDR2 SVGAGI. The CDR3 is 16 amino acids. The J segment lost 6 bases and the V segment lost 0 bases, leaving 7 bases of the junction unmatched.

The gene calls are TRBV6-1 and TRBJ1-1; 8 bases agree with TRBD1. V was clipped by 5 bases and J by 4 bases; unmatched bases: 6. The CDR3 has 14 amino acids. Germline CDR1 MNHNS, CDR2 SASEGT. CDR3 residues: CASSMDRAGTEAFF. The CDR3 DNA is TGTGCCAGCAGTATGGACAGGGCGGGCACTGAAGCTTTCTTT.

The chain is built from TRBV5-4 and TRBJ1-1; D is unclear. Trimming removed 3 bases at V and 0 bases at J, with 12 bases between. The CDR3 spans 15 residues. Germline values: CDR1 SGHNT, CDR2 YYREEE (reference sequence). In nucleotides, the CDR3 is TGTGCCAGCAGCTCAGACGGGGTCATGAACACTGAAGCTTTCTTT. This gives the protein CASSSDGVMNTEAFF.

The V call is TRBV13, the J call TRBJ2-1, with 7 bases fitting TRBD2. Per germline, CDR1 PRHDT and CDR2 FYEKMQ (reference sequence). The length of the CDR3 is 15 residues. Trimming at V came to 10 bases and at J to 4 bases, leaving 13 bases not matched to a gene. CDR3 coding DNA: TGTGCCACCTCGGCTCTAGCGGATCCTTACAATGAGCAGTTCTTC. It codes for CATSALADPYNEQFF.

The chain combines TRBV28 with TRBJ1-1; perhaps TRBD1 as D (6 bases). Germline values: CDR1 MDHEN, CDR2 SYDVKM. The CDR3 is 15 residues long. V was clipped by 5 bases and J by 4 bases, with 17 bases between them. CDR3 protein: CASSQAGAEGTEAFF. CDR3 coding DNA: TGTGCCAGCAGTCAGGCGGGGGCTGAGGGCACTGAAGCTTTCTTT.

This CDR3 is CASSLNRQGEGTDTQYF. CDR3 in DNA: TGTGCCAGCAGCTTAAATCGACAGGGGGAGGGCACAGATACGCAGTATTTT. This chain links TRBV7-3 with TRBJ2-3; TRBD1 aligns across 9 bases. Germline CDR1 reads SGHTA; CDR2 reads FQGTGA. The CDR3 is 17 residues long. V dropped 1 base and J dropped 1; count of bases not matched to a gene: 6.

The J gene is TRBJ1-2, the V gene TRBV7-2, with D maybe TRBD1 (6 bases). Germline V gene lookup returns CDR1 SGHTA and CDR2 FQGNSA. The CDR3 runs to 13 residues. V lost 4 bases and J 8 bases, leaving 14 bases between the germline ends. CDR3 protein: CASSSLQGFGYTF. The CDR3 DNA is TGTGCCAGCAGCTCCCTACAGGGTTTCGGCTACACCTTC.

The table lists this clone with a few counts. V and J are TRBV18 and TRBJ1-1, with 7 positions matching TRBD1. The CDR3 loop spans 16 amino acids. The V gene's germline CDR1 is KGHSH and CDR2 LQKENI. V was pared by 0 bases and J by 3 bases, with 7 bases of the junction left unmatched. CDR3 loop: CASSPPRGTGDTEAFF. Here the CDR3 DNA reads TGTGCCAGCTCACCACCGAGGGGCACAGGGGACACTGAAGCTTTCTTT.

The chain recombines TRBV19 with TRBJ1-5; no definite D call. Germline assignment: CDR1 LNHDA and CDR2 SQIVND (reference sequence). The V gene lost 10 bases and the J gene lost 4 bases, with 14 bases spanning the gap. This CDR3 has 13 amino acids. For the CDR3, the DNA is TGTGCCACGACGGGGAGCATTAATCAGCCCCAGCATTTT. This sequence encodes CATTGSINQPQHF.

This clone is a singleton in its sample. For the CDR3, the DNA is TGTGCCACCAGCCTAGATCTACAGGGGGGACAGCCCCAGCATTTT. It is translated as CATSLDLQGGQPQHF. V and J are TRBV15 and TRBJ1-5; 8 nucleotides line up with TRBD1. CDR3 length: 15 amino acids. J gave up 7 bases and V 5 bases, and 10 bases lay outside the gene matches. Germline CDR1 is LNHNV and CDR2 is YYDKDF (reference sequence).

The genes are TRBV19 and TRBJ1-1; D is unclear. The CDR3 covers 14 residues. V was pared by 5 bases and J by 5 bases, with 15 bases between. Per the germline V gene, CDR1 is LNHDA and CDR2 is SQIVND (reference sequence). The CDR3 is CASSPPPRGTEAFF. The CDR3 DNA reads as TGTGCCAGTAGTCCCCCGCCCCGGGGAACTGAAGCTTTCTTT. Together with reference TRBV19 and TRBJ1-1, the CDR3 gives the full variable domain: DGGITQSPKYLFRKEGQNVTLSCEQNLNHDAMYWYRQDPGQGLRLIYYSQIVNDFQKGDIAEGYSVSREKKESFPLTVTSAQKNPTAFYLCASSPPPRGTEAFFGQGTRLTVV.

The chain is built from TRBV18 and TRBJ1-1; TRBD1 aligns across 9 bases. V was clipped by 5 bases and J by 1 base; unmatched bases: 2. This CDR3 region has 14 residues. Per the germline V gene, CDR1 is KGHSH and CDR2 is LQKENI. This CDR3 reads CASSVQGANTEAFF. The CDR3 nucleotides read TGTGCCAGCTCAGTACAGGGGGCGAACACTGAAGCTTTCTTT.

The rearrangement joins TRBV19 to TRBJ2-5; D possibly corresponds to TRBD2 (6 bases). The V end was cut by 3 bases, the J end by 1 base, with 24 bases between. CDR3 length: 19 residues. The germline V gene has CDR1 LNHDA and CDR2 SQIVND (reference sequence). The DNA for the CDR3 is TGTGCCAGTAGTATGATCTTTGGAGGGGCAGGGACTTCCCAAGAGACCCAGTACTTC. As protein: CASSMIFGGAGTSQETQYF.

In nucleotides, the CDR3 is TGTGCCAGCAGCTTAACGGGCAGGGTTTCCTACAATGAGCAGTTCTTC. As protein: CASSLTGRVSYNEQFF. The chain links TRBV7-2 to TRBJ2-1; D perhaps matches TRBD1 (5 bases). This CDR3 is 16 amino acids long. Germline values: CDR1 SGHTA, CDR2 FQGNSA. The V and J ends lost 2 bases and 1 base respectively, with 12 bases between them. The variable domain in full, with the rest retrieved from reference TRBV7-2 and TRBJ2-1, is GAGVSQSPSNKVTEKGKDVELRCDPISGHTALYWYRQSLGQGLEFLIYFQGNSAPDKSGLPSDRFSAERTGGSVSTLTIQRTQQEDSAVYLCASSLTGRVSYNEQFFGPGTRLTVL.

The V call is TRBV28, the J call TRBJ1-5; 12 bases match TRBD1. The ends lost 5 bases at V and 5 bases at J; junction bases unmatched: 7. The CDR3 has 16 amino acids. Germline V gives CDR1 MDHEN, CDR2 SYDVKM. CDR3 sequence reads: CASSPSGTGGYQPQHF. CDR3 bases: TGTGCCAGCAGTCCCTCCGGGACAGGGGGCTATCAGCCCCAGCATTTT.

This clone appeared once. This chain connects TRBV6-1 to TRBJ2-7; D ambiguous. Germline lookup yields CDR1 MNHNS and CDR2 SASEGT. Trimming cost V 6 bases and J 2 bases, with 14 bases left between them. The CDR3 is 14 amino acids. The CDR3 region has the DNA TGTGCCAGCAGGCTCGCGGAAATAACCTACGAGCAGTACTTC. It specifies CASRLAEITYEQYF.

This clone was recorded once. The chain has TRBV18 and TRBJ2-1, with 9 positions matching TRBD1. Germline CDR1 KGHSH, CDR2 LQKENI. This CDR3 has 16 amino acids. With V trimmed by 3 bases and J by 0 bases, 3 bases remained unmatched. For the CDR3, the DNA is TGTGCCAGCTCACCTTCGACAGGGGGCTCCTACAATGAGCAGTTCTTC. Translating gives CASSPSTGGSYNEQFF.

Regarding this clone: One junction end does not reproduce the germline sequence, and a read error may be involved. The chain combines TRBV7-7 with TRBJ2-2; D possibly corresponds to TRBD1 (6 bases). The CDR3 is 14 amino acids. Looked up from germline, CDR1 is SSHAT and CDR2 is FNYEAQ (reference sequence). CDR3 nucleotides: TGTGCTAGCAGCCAGACAGGGAACACCGGGGAGCTGTTTTTT. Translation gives CASSQTGNTGELFF.